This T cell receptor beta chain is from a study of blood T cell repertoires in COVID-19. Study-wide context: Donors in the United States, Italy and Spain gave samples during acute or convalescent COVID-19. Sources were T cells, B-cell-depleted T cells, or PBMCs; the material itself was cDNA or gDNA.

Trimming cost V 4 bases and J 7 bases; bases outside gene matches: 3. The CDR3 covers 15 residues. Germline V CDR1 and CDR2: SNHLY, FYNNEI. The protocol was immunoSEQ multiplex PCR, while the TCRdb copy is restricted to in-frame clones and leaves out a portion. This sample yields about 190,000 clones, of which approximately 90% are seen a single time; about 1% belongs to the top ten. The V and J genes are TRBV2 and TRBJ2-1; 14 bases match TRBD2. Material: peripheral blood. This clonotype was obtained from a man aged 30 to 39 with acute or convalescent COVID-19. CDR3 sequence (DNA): TGTGCCAGCAGTGGACTAGCGGGGGGGGTAAATGAGCAGTTCTTC. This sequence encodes CASSGLAGGVNEQFF.